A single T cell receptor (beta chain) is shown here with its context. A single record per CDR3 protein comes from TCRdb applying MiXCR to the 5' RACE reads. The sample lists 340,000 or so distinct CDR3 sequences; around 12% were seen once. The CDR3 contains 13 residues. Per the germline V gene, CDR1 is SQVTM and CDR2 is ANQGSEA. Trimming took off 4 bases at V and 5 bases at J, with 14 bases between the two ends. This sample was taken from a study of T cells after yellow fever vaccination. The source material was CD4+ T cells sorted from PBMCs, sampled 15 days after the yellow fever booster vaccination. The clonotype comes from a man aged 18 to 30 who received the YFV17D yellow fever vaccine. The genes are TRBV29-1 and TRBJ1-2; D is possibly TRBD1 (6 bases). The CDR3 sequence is CSVGGEGTYGYTF. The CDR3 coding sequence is TGCAGCGTTGGGGGAGAAGGGACATATGGCTACACCTTC.